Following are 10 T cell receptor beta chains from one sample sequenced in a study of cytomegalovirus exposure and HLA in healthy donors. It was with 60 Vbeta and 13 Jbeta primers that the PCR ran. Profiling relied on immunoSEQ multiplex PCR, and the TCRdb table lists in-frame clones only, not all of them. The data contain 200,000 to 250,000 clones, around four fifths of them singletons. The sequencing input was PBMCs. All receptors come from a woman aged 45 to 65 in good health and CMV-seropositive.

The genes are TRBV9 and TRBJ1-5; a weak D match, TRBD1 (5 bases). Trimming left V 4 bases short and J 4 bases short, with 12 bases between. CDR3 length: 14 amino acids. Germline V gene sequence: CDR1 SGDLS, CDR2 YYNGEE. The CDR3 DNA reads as TGTGCCAGCAGCACTCAGGGTGGGAATCAGCCCCAGCATTTT. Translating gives CASSTQGGNQPQHF.

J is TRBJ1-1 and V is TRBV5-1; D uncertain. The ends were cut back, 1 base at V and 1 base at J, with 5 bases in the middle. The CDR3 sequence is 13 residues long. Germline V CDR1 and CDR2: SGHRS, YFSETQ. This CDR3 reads CASSLPGNTEAFF. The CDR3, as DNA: TGCGCCAGCAGCTTGCCCGGGAACACTGAAGCTTTCTTT.

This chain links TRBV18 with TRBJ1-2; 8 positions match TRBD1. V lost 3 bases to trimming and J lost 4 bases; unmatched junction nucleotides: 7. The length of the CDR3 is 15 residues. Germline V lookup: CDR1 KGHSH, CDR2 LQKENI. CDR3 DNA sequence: TGTGCCAGCTCACCCAGACAGGGGATACTCTATGGCTACACCTTC. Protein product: CASSPRQGILYGYTF.

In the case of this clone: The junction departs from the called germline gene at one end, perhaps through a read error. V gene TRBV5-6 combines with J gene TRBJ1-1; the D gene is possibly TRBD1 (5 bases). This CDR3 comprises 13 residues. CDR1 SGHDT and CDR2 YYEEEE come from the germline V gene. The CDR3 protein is CASSLDGGTAAFF. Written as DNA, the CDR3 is TGTGCCAGCAGTTTGGACGGGGGAACGGCAGCTTTCTTT.

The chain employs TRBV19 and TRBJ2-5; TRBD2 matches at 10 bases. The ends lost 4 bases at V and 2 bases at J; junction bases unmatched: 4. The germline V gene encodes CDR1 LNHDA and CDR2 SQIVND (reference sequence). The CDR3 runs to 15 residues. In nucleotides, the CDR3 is TGTGCCAGTAGTAAAGGGACTAGCGTGCAAGAGACCCAGTACTTC. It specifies CASSKGTSVQETQYF.

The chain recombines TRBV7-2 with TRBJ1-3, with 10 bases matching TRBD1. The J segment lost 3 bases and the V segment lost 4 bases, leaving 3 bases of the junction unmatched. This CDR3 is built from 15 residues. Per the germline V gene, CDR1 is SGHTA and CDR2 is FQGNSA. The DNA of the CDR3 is TGTGCCAGCAGCTACGACAGGGGGCTTGGAAACACCATATATTTT. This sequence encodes CASSYDRGLGNTIYF.

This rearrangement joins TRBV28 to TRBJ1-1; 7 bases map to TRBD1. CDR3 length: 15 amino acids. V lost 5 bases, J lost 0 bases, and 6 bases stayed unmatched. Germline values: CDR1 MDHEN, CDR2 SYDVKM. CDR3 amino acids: CASSPPGQLNTEAFF. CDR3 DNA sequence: TGTGCCAGCAGTCCCCCGGGACAGTTGAACACTGAAGCTTTCTTT.

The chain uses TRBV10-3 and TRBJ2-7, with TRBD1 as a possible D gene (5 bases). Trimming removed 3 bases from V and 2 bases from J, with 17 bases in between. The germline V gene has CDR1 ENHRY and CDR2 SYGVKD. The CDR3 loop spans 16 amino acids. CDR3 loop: CAISDAAMPGTYEQYF. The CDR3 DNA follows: TGTGCCATCAGTGATGCCGCCATGCCAGGGACCTACGAGCAGTACTTC.

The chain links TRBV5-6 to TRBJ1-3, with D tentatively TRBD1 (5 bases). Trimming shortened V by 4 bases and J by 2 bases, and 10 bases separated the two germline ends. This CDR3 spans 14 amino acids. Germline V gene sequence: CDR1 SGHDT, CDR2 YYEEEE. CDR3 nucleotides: TGTGCCAGCAGCCCCTCAGGGACTGGAAACACCATATATTTT. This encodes CASSPSGTGNTIYF.

The CDR3 here is CASSSGLDRLNTEAFF. The CDR3, as DNA: TGCGCCAGCAGCTCCGGGCTTGACAGACTGAACACTGAAGCTTTCTTT. The chain couples TRBV5-1 to TRBJ1-1; the D gene is possibly TRBD1 (5 bases). The V end lost 3 bases, the J end lost 0 bases, and 15 bases lay between the germline ends. Germline V gives CDR1 SGHRS, CDR2 YFSETQ. The CDR3 length is 16 residues.